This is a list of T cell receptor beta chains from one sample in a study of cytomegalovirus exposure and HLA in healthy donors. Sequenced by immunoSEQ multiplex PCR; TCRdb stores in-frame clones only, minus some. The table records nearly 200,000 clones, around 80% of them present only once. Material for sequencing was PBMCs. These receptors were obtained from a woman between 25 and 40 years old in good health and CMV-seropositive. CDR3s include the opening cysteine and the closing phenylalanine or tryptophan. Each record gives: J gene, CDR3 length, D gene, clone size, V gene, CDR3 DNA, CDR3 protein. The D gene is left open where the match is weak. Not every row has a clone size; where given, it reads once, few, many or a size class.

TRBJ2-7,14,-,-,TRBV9,TGTGCCAGCAGCGTAAACCAGTTCTCCTACGAGCAGTACTTC,CASSVNQFSYEQYF
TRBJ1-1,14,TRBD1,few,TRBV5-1,TGCGCCAGCAGCCTGGGACAGGGGGCATACGAAGCTTTCTTT,CASSLGQGAYEAFF
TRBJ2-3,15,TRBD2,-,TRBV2,TGTGCCAGCGGACTGAGCGGGATCAGCACAGATACGCAGTATTTT,CASGLSGISTDTQYF
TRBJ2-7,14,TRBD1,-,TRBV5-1,TGCGCCAGCAGCGTCCGGGACAGCTCCTACGAGCAGTACTTC,CASSVRDSSYEQYF
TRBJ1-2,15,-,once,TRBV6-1,TGTGCCAGCAGTGTCGGGGGGACATTTGACTATGGCTACACCTTC,CASSVGGTFDYGYTF
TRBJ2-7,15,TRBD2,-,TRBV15,TGTGCCACCAGCAGCGGACTAGCCGATACCTACGAGCAGTACTTC,CATSSGLADTYEQYF
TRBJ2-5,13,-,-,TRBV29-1,TGCAGCGTTGAAACAGCAGGACAAGAGACCCAGTACTTC,CSVETAGQETQYF
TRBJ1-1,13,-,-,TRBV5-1,TGCGCCAGCAGCTCTACAGTGAACACTGAAGCTTTCTTT,CASSSTVNTEAFF
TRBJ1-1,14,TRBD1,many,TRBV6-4,TGTGCCAGCAGAACCGACAGGGGGAACACTGAAGCTTTCTTT,CASRTDRGNTEAFF
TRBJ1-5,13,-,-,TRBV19,TGTGCCAGTAGTATAGGCGGGCAGGAGCCCCAGCATTTT,CASSIGGQEPQHF
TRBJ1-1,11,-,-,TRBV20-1,TGCAGTGCTAGAAGCGGGTTTGAAGCTTTCTTT,CSARSGFEAFF
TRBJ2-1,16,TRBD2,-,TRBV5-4,TGTGCCAGCAGGCGTGGACTAGCGGGAGAACACAATGAGCAGTTCTTC,CASRRGLAGEHNEQFF
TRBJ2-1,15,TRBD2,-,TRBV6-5,TGTGCCAGCAGTTCTACTCCTCCGGGACTAGAGAAGCAGTTCTTC,CASSSTPPGLEKQFF
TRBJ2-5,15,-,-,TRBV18,TGTGCCAGCTCACCACAGGGAGAAACCCAAGAGACCCAGTACTTC,CASSPQGETQETQYF
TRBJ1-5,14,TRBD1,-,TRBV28,TGTGCCAGCAGTCACCGGACAGGGGGGAGACCCCAGCATTTT,CASSHRTGGRPQHF
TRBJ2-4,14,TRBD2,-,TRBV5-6,TGTGCCAGCGGTAAAGCGGGACCCAAAAACATTCAGTACTTC,CASGKAGPKNIQYF
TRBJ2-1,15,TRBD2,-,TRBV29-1,TGCAGCGTTTCCCCCAGCGGGAGGACCTACAATGAGCAGTTCTTC,CSVSPSGRTYNEQFF
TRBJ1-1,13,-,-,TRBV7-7,TGTGCTAGCAGCCAGGGTACCGGCGCTGAAGCTTTCTTT,CASSQGTGAEAFF
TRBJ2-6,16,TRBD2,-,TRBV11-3,TGTGCCAGCAGCTTATCCGAGCCGGGGGGGACCAACGTCCTGACTTTC,CASSLSEPGGTNVLTF
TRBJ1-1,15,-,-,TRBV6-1,TGTGCCAGCAGTGAACGGGGGTTGGTTGGCACTGAAGCTTTCTTT,CASSERGLVGTEAFF
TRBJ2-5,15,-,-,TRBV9,TGTGCCAGCAGCGCCCGGGGTAGCGAAGTAGAGACCCAGTACTTC,CASSARGSEVETQYF
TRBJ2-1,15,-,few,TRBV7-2,TGTGCCAGCAGCTTTGCCAGCGGCTCCTACAATGAGCAGTTCTTC,CASSFASGSYNEQFF
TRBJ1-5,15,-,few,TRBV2,TGTGCCAGCAGTGATACAGGGACCGGGTATCAGCCCCAGCATTTT,CASSDTGTGYQPQHF
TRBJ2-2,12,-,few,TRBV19,TGTGCCAGTAGTATCGAGTCCGGGGAGCTGTTTTTT,CASSIESGELFF
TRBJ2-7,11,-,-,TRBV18,TGTGCCAGCTCACCGGGCGACGAGCAGTACTTC,CASSPGDEQYF